Sequencing of this TCR beta chain was carried out in a study of blood T cells in healthy people across ages. Overall study results and limits: PBMCs were not sorted, which prevented a conclusive comparison of naive versus antigen-experienced cells.

CDR3 length: 16 residues. With V trimmed by 6 bases and J by 1 base, 11 bases remained unmatched. Per germline, CDR1 SGHRS and CDR2 YFSETQ. Concerning this clonotype: What it binds is unknown.

Using a J-beta primer mix together with a sample-barcoded 5' primer, a second PCR was run for roughly 7 to 12 cycles. Each cDNA molecule was tagged by a template-switch adaptor with 12 random nucleotides. Each CDR3 protein gets one entry after TCRdb re-called the 5' RACE reads with MiXCR. Here the sample spans 790,000 or so distinct CDR3 sequences, less than 60% being singletons. The receptor comes from a man older than 75 in good health. The chain has TRBV5-1 and TRBJ2-3; TRBD1 matches 7 bases. The sample was blood. The CDR3 DNA is TGCGCCAGCAAGTTGGAATGGGGACAGCGCACAGATACGCAGTATTTT. This codes for CASKLEWGQRTDTQYF.